Below, one TCR beta chain is given with its context. Its antigen is not identified. Sorted-subset replicate PCRs used 200 ng DNA, around 31,000 T cell genomes. Clones were sequenced by immunoSEQ multiplex PCR, and TCRdb holds only the in-frame ones, with some missing. The sample yields millions of clones, about 92% seen once. These data come from a study of shared clonotypes between healthy human individuals. Study-level background: In total, the donors were a couple of women and a few men aged 18 to 49. Findings and caveats of the study: Sequencing depth was expected to influence donor clonotype sharing. A few donors showed sharing of approximately 5% of naive CD4 clonotypes.

The germline V gene has CDR1 LNHDA and CDR2 SQIVND (reference sequence). V was cut by 7 bases and J by 0 bases, with 16 bases left in between. This CDR3 has 16 residues. The rearrangement uses TRBV19 and TRBJ2-1, with no clear D. The sequence was collected from a man aged 18 to 29 in good health. Some clones in this sample may be carry-over from other donors' samples. Material for sequencing was naive CD4+ T cells from PBMCs. Subset in this sample: CD45RA+ positively selected. CDR3 protein: CASMQTSASSYNEQFF. CDR3 DNA: TGTGCCAGTATGCAGACGTCGGCCAGCTCCTACAATGAGCAGTTCTTC.